Listed below are T cell receptor beta chains from one sample, sequenced in a study of identical twins. TCRdb reanalysed the 5' RACE reads using MiXCR and keeps one entry per CDR3 protein. Of about 660,000 distinct CDR3 sequences listed, under 9% are singletons. These data were also filed under a second study, of yellow fever vaccine responses in identical twins.

Sequenced sample: PBMCs. Receptors originate from a young woman in good health. The CDR3 runs from the conserved cysteine through the conserved F or W. D genes are given only for firm matches. Clone size appears in some rows only: once, few, many, or a class for an expanded clone.

>TRBJ2-5|-|TRBV27|-
CASRRLVEKETQYF
TGTGCCAGCAGAAGACTAGTCGAGAAAGAGACCCAGTACTTC
>TRBJ2-1|few|TRBV24-1|TRBD2
CATSDLGTSGNDEQFF
TGTGCCACCAGTGACCTCGGGACTAGCGGGAATGATGAGCAGTTCTTC
>TRBJ2-7|many|TRBV3-1|TRBD2
CASSFGTSGRYEQYF
TGTGCCAGCAGCTTTGGGACTAGCGGGAGGTACGAGCAGTACTTC
>TRBJ2-5|-|TRBV18|TRBD1
CASSVTGWETQYF
TGTGCCAGCTCAGTGACAGGGTGGGAGACCCAGTACTTC
>TRBJ1-2|-|TRBV5-5|-
CASSPHGGTLYGYTF
TGTGCCAGCAGCCCACACGGGGGAACCCTCTATGGCTACACCTTC
>TRBJ2-5|many|TRBV6-5|-
CASSYSSISETQYF
TGTGCCAGCAGTTACTCGAGTATCTCAGAGACCCAGTACTTC
>TRBJ1-1|-|TRBV6-2/TRBV6-3|-
CASRKDGGNTEAFF
TGTGCCAGCAGGAAGGACGGAGGAAACACTGAAGCTTTCTTT
>TRBJ2-1|many|TRBV28|-
CASSSGRKASDEQFF
TGTGCCAGCAGTTCCGGACGGAAGGCGAGCGATGAGCAGTTCTTC
>TRBJ1-1|few|TRBV27|TRBD1
CASSLSLGTVSFEAFF
TGTGCCAGCAGTTTATCCCTGGGGACAGTCTCCTTTGAAGCTTTCTTT
>TRBJ2-1|-|TRBV20-1|-
CSANVGTGRYNEQFF
TGCAGTGCAAACGTCGGGACTGGACGATACAATGAGCAGTTCTTC
>TRBJ1-5|few|TRBV5-1|-
CASSLEGVGNQPQHF
TGCGCCAGCAGCCTTGAAGGGGTGGGCAATCAGCCCCAGCATTTT
>TRBJ2-2|many|TRBV10-3|TRBD2
CAITPGLPNTGELFF
TGTGCCATCACCCCGGGACTACCAAACACCGGGGAGCTGTTTTTT
>TRBJ2-6|few|TRBV21-1|-
CASSKEGCGANVLTF
TGTGCCAGCAGCAAAGAAGGTTGTGGGGCCAACGTCCTGACTTTC
>TRBJ2-3|-|TRBV20-1|TRBD2
CSARGLADRTDTQYF
TGCAGTGCTAGAGGGCTAGCGGACCGCACAGATACGCAGTATTTT
>TRBJ1-1|few|TRBV14|TRBD1
CASSQGWAGGPEAFF
TGTGCCAGCAGCCAAGGGTGGGCAGGGGGCCCTGAAGCTTTCTTT
>TRBJ2-3|many|TRBV3-1|-
CASSQEGRSTDTQYF
TGTGCCAGCAGCCAAGAAGGTAGGAGCACAGATACGCAGTATTTT
>TRBJ2-1|many|TRBV11-1|TRBD2
CASSSRTSGSLDEQFF
TGTGCCAGCAGCTCCCGGACTAGCGGGAGTCTCGATGAGCAGTTCTTC
>TRBJ2-7|many|TRBV25-1|TRBD2
CASSEWSGRTSYEQYF
TGTGCCAGCAGTGAATGGAGCGGGAGGACCTCCTACGAGCAGTACTTC
>TRBJ1-2|few|TRBV15|-
CATSRGTAYYGYTF
TGTGCCACCAGCAGAGGTACAGCCTACTATGGCTACACCTTC
>TRBJ2-4|many|TRBV5-1|TRBD2
CASSSSGAGDIQYF
TGCGCCAGCAGCTCTAGCGGAGCGGGGGACATTCAGTACTTC
>TRBJ1-5|-|TRBV12-3/TRBV12-4|-
CASSFLSGGNQPQHF
TGTGCCAGCAGTTTTTTGTCAGGAGGCAATCAGCCCCAGCATTTT
>TRBJ1-5|few|TRBV19|-
CASLGVGNQPQHF
TGTGCCAGCCTAGGGGTTGGCAATCAGCCCCAGCATTTT